This paragraph covers one T cell receptor (beta chain) sequence. Its antigen has not been determined. Base qualities were left out, and no much larger clone turns up one base away. From the cysteine up to the phenylalanine, the CDR3 has a length of 15 residues. The entry retains the CDR3 DNA only, 45 bases that are in frame from base 1. V gives up 5 bases and J gives up 6 bases, and the segment between their germline ends measures 14 bases. Looking up the germline V gene yields CDR1 SGHVS and CDR2 FQNEAQ. This entry belongs to a study of blood T cell repertoires in COVID-19 (dated by TCRdb to 2020 to 2022). About the investigation overall: Collaborator samples came from the United States, Italy and Spain and covered acute and convalescent phases of COVID-19. The material from the prospective study consisted of cDNA or gDNA derived from T cells, B-cell-depleted T cells, or PBMCs. The dataset comprised deeply sampled blood TCRbeta repertoires from subjects exposed to, actively infected with, or recovered from COVID-19. The repertoires were released in a freely available public database meant as a resource for research on the immune response to SARS-CoV-2. Samples came from the ongoing ImmuneRACE study (first 160 participants) plus 1,254 subjects from 6 global collaborators. Nearly every sample came with metadata listing a de-identified subject ID, COVID-19 status, age in years and sex. HLA class I and class II types, where available, came from metadata supplied by the sample provider rather than from assay-based typing.

Findings and caveats that apply to the study as a whole: The amount of clinical and demographic metadata varied by source and participant and was provided uncurated.

TCRbeta CDR3 regions were amplified from genomic DNA using the immunoSEQ Assay, a bias-controlled multiplex PCR. The original pipeline was this. The number of nucleated cells in each sample was estimated by amplification of reference gene primers within the assay. Sequence reads were collapsed and filtered to measure the absolute abundance of every unique TCRbeta CDR3 rearrangement. For each sample, productive Simpson clonality was calculated as the square root of Simpson's diversity index over productive rearrangements. TCRdb limited this immuneACCESS table to in-frame rearrangements with V and J called. A share of clones is missing; checked studies link under half to unresolved V genes, and the rest is unexplained. The V and J calls and clone size were taken over from that table, and D and trimming were inferred from the DNA. The sample table shows 240,000 or so clones, and roughly 90% are seen once. The top ten constitute under 6.5% of the sample.

The collaborating institutions used their own protocols to collect whole blood in K2EDTA tubes. For TCRbeta analysis, collaborators shipped samples in one of three forms: frozen whole blood, isolated PBMCs, or DNA extracted from either of those sample types. The sequence joins TRBV7-8 to TRBJ1-6, with the D gene uncertain. This TCR derives from a man aged 55 to 70 with acute or convalescent COVID-19. The sample consisted of peripheral blood. Read as DNA, the sequence is TGTGCCAGCAGCATAATCGGAAGCGGTAATTCACCCCTCCACTTT. It specifies CASSIIGSGNSPLHF.